Shown below are 30 T cell receptor beta chains from a single sample sequenced in a study of memory CD4+ T cells and cytomegalovirus serostatus. Sequencing used immunoSEQ multiplex PCR; TCRdb keeps in-frame clones, though not all of them. The table lists 35,000 to 45,000 clones, roughly 78% of them singletons. Single viable CD3+CD4+CD8-CD45RO+ cells were sorted as the memory CD4+ T cells. Sequenced input: memory CD4+ T cells from blood. The receptors shown here come from an adult in good health and CMV-seronegative.

This clone showed up just a few times. V gene TRBV2 combines with J gene TRBJ1-4; D call uncertain. Germline lookup yields CDR1 SNHLY and CDR2 FYNNEI. V lost 7 bases, J lost 4 bases, and 10 bases lay in between. The CDR3 runs to 13 residues. The CDR3 is CASTEEHNEKLFF. CDR3 nucleotide sequence: TGTGCCAGCACCGAGGAACATAATGAAAAACTGTTTTTT.

This clone was found a few times. The CDR3 DNA follows: TGTGCCAGCAGTTCCTCCCTTGGAAACACCATATATTTT. Protein product: CASSSSLGNTIYF. V and J are TRBV11-2 and TRBJ1-3; D is uncertain. Trimming left V 6 bases short and J 3 bases short, with 9 bases between. The CDR3 consists of 13 residues. Per the germline V gene, CDR1 is SGHAT and CDR2 is FQNNGV.

This rearrangement joins TRBV7-3 to TRBJ2-3, with TRBD1 matching over 8 bases. This CDR3 has 14 amino acids. Trimming at V came to 5 bases and at J to 6 bases, leaving 7 bases not matched to a gene. Germline V lookup: CDR1 SGHTA, CDR2 FQGTGA. For the CDR3, the DNA is TGTGCCAGCAGCCTCTCGACAGGGGCGGATACGCAGTATTTT. Protein sequence: CASSLSTGADTQYF.

CDR3 DNA sequence: TGTGCCAGCAGCCAAGAATGGGACAGGGCCTTTGAGACCCAGTACTTC. Translating it yields CASSQEWDRAFETQYF. This chain links TRBV14 with TRBJ2-5; 9 nucleotides align to TRBD1. This CDR3 has 16 amino acids. Germline lookup yields CDR1 SGHDN and CDR2 FVKESK. Germline trimming cut 0 bases from V and 5 bases from J; bases unmatched to any gene: 7. Based on the CDR3 plus reference TRBV14 and TRBJ2-5, the full variable domain is EAGVTQFPSHSVIEKGQTVTLRCDPISGHDNLYWYRRVMGKEIKFLLHFVKESKQDESGMPNNRFLAERTGGTYSTLKVQPAELEDSGVYFCASSQEWDRAFETQYFGPGTRLLVL.

The chain employs TRBV7-9 and TRBJ1-5; D ambiguous. The V end lost 2 bases, the J end lost 7 bases, and 12 bases lay between the germline ends. The CDR3 sequence is 14 residues long. Germline V CDR1 and CDR2: SEHNR, FQNEAQ (reference sequence). This CDR3 reads CASSLIRLCQPQHF. The DNA of the CDR3 is TGTGCCAGCAGCTTAATTAGGTTATGCCAGCCCCAGCATTTT.

The J gene is TRBJ2-1, the V gene TRBV2, with 8 bases matching TRBD2. The V gene's germline CDR1 is SNHLY and CDR2 FYNNEI. The V gene end was trimmed by 6 bases and the J gene end by 4 bases; junction bases not matched to a gene: 5. CDR3 length equals 14 residues. CDR3 bases: TGTGCCAGCAGCTTTTCGGGGGGGTACAATGAGCAGTTCTTC. Translation gives CASSFSGGYNEQFF.

The chain joins TRBV5-6 to TRBJ2-5, with D uncertain. CDR3 length: 13 residues. The V gene lost 4 bases and the J gene lost 5 bases, with 12 bases spanning the gap. The V gene's germline CDR1 is SGHDT and CDR2 YYEEEE. CDR3 loop: CASSLLGRETQYF. CDR3 coding DNA: TGTGCCAGCAGCCTCCTAGGAAGGGAGACCCAGTACTTC. The full variable domain, rest sourced from reference TRBV5-6 and TRBJ2-5, is DAGVTQSPTHLIKTRGQQVTLRCSPKSGHDTVSWYQQALGQGPQFIFQYYEEEERQRGNFPDRFSGHQFPNYSSELNVNALLLGDSALYLCASSLLGRETQYFGPGTRLLVL.

This clone was seen only a few times. This chain joins TRBV6-5 and TRBJ1-6; the D gene is possibly TRBD1 (5 bases). The CDR3 totals 14 residues. Trimming stripped 8 bases from V and 5 bases from J, with 13 bases between. Per germline, CDR1 MNHEY and CDR2 SVGAGI. The CDR3 DNA reads TGTGCCAGCTCCCCGGGGCGCGATAATTCACCCCTCCACTTT. This encodes CASSPGRDNSPLHF.

The CDR3 reads CASSSLAGANTGELFF. The CDR3 nucleotides read TGTGCCAGCAGTTCTCTAGCGGGGGCCAACACCGGGGAGCTGTTTTTT. J is TRBJ2-2 and V is TRBV2, with 10 bases aligning to TRBD2. From germline, CDR1 is SNHLY and CDR2 FYNNEI. V shed 5 bases and J 2 bases; nucleotides not matched to a gene: 5. There are 16 residues in the CDR3. The full variable domain, rest sourced from reference TRBV2 and TRBJ2-2, is EPEVTQTPSHQVTQMGQEVILRCVPISNHLYFYWYRQILGQKVEFLVSFYNNEISEKSEIFDDQFSVERPDGSNFTLKIRSTKLEDSAMYFCASSSLAGANTGELFFGEGSRLTVL.

In its sample, this clone was seen once. The chain employs TRBV5-4 and TRBJ2-2; 7 bases map to TRBD2. The V segment lost 1 base and the J segment 4 bases; nucleotides outside the gene matches: 10. The CDR3 is 17 residues long. Per germline, CDR1 SGHNT and CDR2 YYREEE (reference sequence). Here the CDR3 DNA reads TGTGCCAGCAGCTTGAATCGGGGGGTAACGGGCACCGGGGAGCTGTTTTTT. This gives the protein CASSLNRGVTGTGELFF. Filled out from reference TRBV5-4 and TRBJ2-2, the complete variable domain reads ETGVTQSPTHLIKTRGQQVTLRCSSQSGHNTVSWYQQALGQGPQFIFQYYREEENGRGNFPPRFSGLQFPNYSSELNVNALELDDSALYLCASSLNRGVTGTGELFFGEGSRLTVL.

CDR3 nucleotides: TGTGCCATCACCCCAGGCGAGGCCTCTGGAAACACCATATATTTT. Translating it yields CAITPGEASGNTIYF. The chain combines TRBV10-3 with TRBJ1-3; no reliable D call. The CDR3 covers 15 residues. Trimming stripped 7 bases from V and 0 bases from J, with 13 bases between. Germline CDR1 ENHRY, CDR2 SYGVKD.

The genes are TRBV12-5 and TRBJ1-1, with TRBD1 matching over 10 bases. J gave up 9 bases and V 7 bases, and 5 bases lay outside the gene matches. The length of the CDR3 is 12 residues. The germline CDR1 and CDR2 sequences are LGHNT and FRNRAP. CDR3 residues: CASVADRGQAFF. DNA of the CDR3: TGTGCTAGTGTTGCCGACAGGGGGCAAGCTTTCTTT.

This sequence joins TRBV14 and TRBJ2-5; D may be TRBD2 (5 bases). Trimming left V 4 bases short and J 4 bases short, with 13 bases between. The CDR3 totals 14 residues. Per the germline V gene, CDR1 is SGHDN and CDR2 is FVKESK. The CDR3 reads CASSPNPGRETQYF. As DNA, the CDR3 is TGTGCCAGCAGCCCAAATCCGGGGAGAGAGACCCAGTACTTC.

CDR3: CASSPGLGTNYGYTF. CDR3 DNA sequence: TGTGCCAGCTCACCAGGCCTCGGTACTAACTATGGCTACACCTTC. The chain links TRBV18 to TRBJ1-2; D remains ambiguous. The V gene's germline CDR1 is KGHSH and CDR2 LQKENI. The V gene lost 2 bases and the J gene lost 0 bases, with 10 bases spanning the gap. CDR3 length equals 15 residues.

The chain is built from TRBV27 and TRBJ1-1, with 7 positions matching TRBD1. The CDR3 covers 12 residues. Germline assignment: CDR1 MNHEY and CDR2 SMNVEV (reference sequence). Trimming cost V 2 bases and J 10 bases; bases outside gene matches: 4. Here the CDR3 DNA reads TGTGCCAGCAGTTTAAGACAGGGTGCAGCTTTCTTT. It translates to CASSLRQGAAFF.

The J gene is TRBJ2-3, the V gene TRBV18; TRBD2 matches at 7 bases. This CDR3 has 13 amino acids. Per the germline V gene, CDR1 is KGHSH and CDR2 is LQKENI. The CDR3 DNA reads as TGTGGGGCCGCCAGCGGGGGCACAGATACGCAGTATTTT. Translation gives CGAASGGTDTQYF.

The chain has TRBV29-1 and TRBJ1-6; 8 bases fit TRBD1. Per the germline V gene, CDR1 is SQVTM and CDR2 is ANQGSEA. V was pared by 6 bases and J by 9 bases, with 7 bases of the junction left unmatched. The CDR3 consists of 13 residues. Here the CDR3 reads CSVKDREGSPLHF. The CDR3 DNA follows: TGCAGCGTCAAGGACAGGGAAGGTTCACCCCTCCACTTT.

The V call is TRBV5-1, the J call TRBJ1-1; 7 nucleotides align to TRBD1. This CDR3 contains 16 residues. The ends lost 1 base at V and 0 bases at J; junction bases unmatched: 6. Germline V gives CDR1 SGHRS, CDR2 YFSETQ. CDR3 region: CASSLTGQLMNTEAFF. In DNA form, the CDR3 reads TGCGCCAGCAGCTTGACGGGACAGCTTATGAACACTGAAGCTTTCTTT.

The CDR3 DNA reads as TGTGCCAGCAGCCAAAGGATGTTGCCCGCAGGGGGAAAACTGTTTTTT. It encodes CASSQRMLPAGGKLFF. The V and J genes are TRBV14 and TRBJ1-4; 7 positions agree with TRBD1. Germline values: CDR1 SGHDN, CDR2 FVKESK. There are 16 residues in the CDR3. Trimming at V came to 2 bases and at J to 10 bases, leaving 13 bases not matched to a gene.

CDR3 protein: CASSLERRRSPLHF. The CDR3, as DNA: TGTGCCAGCAGCTTAGAAAGACGAAGGTCACCCCTCCACTTT. The chain has TRBV13 and TRBJ1-6; D call uncertain. Trimming cost V 1 base and J 10 bases, with 11 bases left between them. This CDR3 has 14 residues. Germline V gene sequence: CDR1 PRHDT, CDR2 FYEKMQ (reference sequence).

This chain links TRBV10-3 with TRBJ1-1, with D unresolved. V shed 3 bases and J shed 4 bases, with 6 bases lying between them. Germline CDR1 and CDR2: ENHRY and SYGVKD. CDR3 length equals 12 residues. CDR3 residues: CAISDSATEAFF. CDR3 in DNA: TGTGCCATCAGTGACAGTGCCACTGAAGCTTTCTTT.

The chain combines TRBV6-4 with TRBJ2-3, with TRBD2 matching 8 bases. Germline V CDR1 and CDR2: MRHNA, SNTAGT. CDR3 length: 14 residues. The J segment lost 3 bases and the V segment lost 4 bases, leaving 3 bases of the junction unmatched. Written as DNA, the CDR3 is TGTGCCAGCAGTGTAAGCGGGGGAACAGATACGCAGTATTTT. It encodes CASSVSGGTDTQYF.

This clone turned up a few times. The chain links TRBV10-3 to TRBJ1-6, with D perhaps TRBD1 (6 bases). The CDR3 runs to 13 residues. Deletions cut 0 bases from V and 17 bases from J, with 14 bases between. Per the germline V gene, CDR1 is ENHRY and CDR2 is SYGVKD. CDR3 DNA: TGTGCCATCAGTGAGTCGACTCGGGACACGGTCCACTTT. The encoded protein is CAISESTRDTVHF.

This chain uses TRBV2 with TRBJ1-2; TRBD1 is a possible D gene (5 bases). This CDR3 has 12 amino acids. V gave up 9 bases and J gave up 8 bases, with 16 bases separating them. Germline V gene sequence: CDR1 SNHLY, CDR2 FYNNEI. CDR3 sequence (DNA): TGTGCCAGTGCATCGGGGGGGAGAGGCTACACCTTC. This codes for CASASGGRGYTF.

CDR3 DNA: TGTGCCAGCAGTGCGAGGGTTCGACGAAGCTCTGGGGCCAACGTCCTGACTTTC. This codes for CASSARVRRSSGANVLTF. This chain uses TRBV2 with TRBJ2-6; D might be TRBD2 (5 bases). This CDR3 has 18 residues. The germline V and J ends were trimmed by 4 bases and 0 bases, with 16 bases remaining between them. Per the germline V gene, CDR1 is SNHLY and CDR2 is FYNNEI.

The rearrangement uses TRBV6-4 and TRBJ2-5; D unresolved. V shed 2 bases and J shed 3 bases, with 1 base lying between them. CDR3 length: 11 amino acids. Germline CDR1 reads MRHNA; CDR2 reads SNTAGT. CDR3 DNA: TGTGCCAGCAGTGACAAAGAGACCCAGTACTTC. Protein product: CASSDKETQYF.

This clone was seen only once. The chain carries TRBV5-1 and TRBJ2-7; D tentatively reads TRBD1 or TRBD2 (6 bases each). Germline CDR1 is SGHRS and CDR2 is YFSETQ. Trimming removed 0 bases at V and 2 bases at J, with 12 bases between. This CDR3 is built from 15 residues. CDR3: CASSLGQAGTYEQYF. The CDR3 DNA follows: TGCGCCAGCAGCTTGGGACAGGCGGGGACCTACGAGCAGTACTTC.

The V gene is TRBV30, the J gene TRBJ1-4; perhaps TRBD1 as D (5 bases). This CDR3 spans 13 amino acids. V gave up 3 bases and J gave up 4 bases, with 9 bases separating them. Looked up from germline, CDR1 is GTSNPN and CDR2 is SVGIG (reference sequence). CDR3 amino acids: CAWRGENNEKLFF. In DNA, the CDR3 is TGTGCCTGGAGGGGGGAGAATAATGAAAAACTGTTTTTT.

The rearrangement uses TRBV25-1 and TRBJ2-1; 12 nucleotides match TRBD2. The CDR3 consists of 15 residues. Trimming removed 5 bases from V and 8 bases from J; junction bases left unmatched: 7. In germline, CDR1 is MGHDK, CDR2 SYGVNS. The CDR3 DNA is TGTGCCAGCAGTAACCTAGCGGGGGGGCCGGATGAGCAGTTCTTC. This encodes CASSNLAGGPDEQFF.

This sequence joins TRBV7-2 and TRBJ1-5, with 7 bases fitting TRBD1. V shed 1 base and J 7 bases; nucleotides not matched to a gene: 7. Germline lookup yields CDR1 SGHTA and CDR2 FQGNSA. This CDR3 comprises 15 residues. The CDR3 sequence: CASSLVQGDRQPQHF. The CDR3 DNA reads TGTGCCAGCAGCTTAGTCCAGGGGGATCGGCAGCCCCAGCATTTT.